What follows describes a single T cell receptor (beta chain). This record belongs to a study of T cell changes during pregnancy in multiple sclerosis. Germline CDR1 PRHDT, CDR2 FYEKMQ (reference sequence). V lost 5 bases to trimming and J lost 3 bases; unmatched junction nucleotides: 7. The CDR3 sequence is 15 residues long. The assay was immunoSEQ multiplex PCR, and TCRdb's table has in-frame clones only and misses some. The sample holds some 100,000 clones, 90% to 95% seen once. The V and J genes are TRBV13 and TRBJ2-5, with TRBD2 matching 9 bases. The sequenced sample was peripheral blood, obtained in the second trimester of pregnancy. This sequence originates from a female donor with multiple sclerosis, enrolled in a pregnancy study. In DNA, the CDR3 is TGTGCCAGCAGCCGCGGGCTAGCGGGAAAAGAGACCCAGTACTTC. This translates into CASSRGLAGKETQYF.